This is a list of T cell receptor beta chains from one sample in a study of CD8+ T cells in alopecia areata. Clones were sequenced by immunoSEQ multiplex PCR, and TCRdb holds only the in-frame ones, with some missing. The sample shows about 200,000 clones, 55% to 70% of them seen only once. This sample comprised CD4+ T cells sorted from blood, obtained at week 24, from a patient treated with tofacitinib. These receptors all come from a human donor with alopecia areata. Both conserved end residues are part of each CDR3. The order of the fields is clone size, V gene, D gene, J gene, CDR3 protein, CDR3 DNA. The D gene is left open where the match is weak. Rows give clone size only sometimes, using once, few, many, or a class for an expanded clone.

NA	TRBV7-2	NA	TRBJ2-3	CASSSNTDTQYF	TGTGCCAGCAGCTCCAACACAGATACGCAGTATTTT
NA	TRBV5-6	TRBD1	TRBJ1-2	CASSVYRGSRGYTF	TGTGCCAGCAGCGTCTACAGGGGGTCTCGCGGCTACACCTTC
NA	TRBV5-6	TRBD2	TRBJ2-5	CASSLAGEGGTQYF	TGTGCCAGCAGCCTAGCGGGGGAAGGGGGGACCCAGTACTTC
few	TRBV6-5	NA	TRBJ1-2	CASSYSGSVKVGYTF	TGTGCCAGCAGTTACTCCGGGTCTGTTAAGGTCGGCTACACCTTC
NA	TRBV30	NA	TRBJ2-1	CAWSVIESGGEQFF	TGTGCCTGGAGTGTTATCGAATCCGGGGGTGAGCAGTTCTTC
NA	TRBV7-2	NA	TRBJ2-6	CASSLTALEAPGANVLTF	TGTGCCAGCAGCTTAACTGCACTCGAGGCGCCAGGGGCCAACGTCCTGACTTTC
NA	TRBV7-3	NA	TRBJ1-1	CASSLKGLSSTAFF	TGTGCCAGCAGCTTAAAGGGCCTCTCGTCCACGGCTTTCTTT
NA	TRBV5-1	TRBD2	TRBJ2-2	CASSPAEEREALLNTGELFF	TGCGCCAGCAGCCCGGCAGAGGAGCGGGAGGCCTTACTAAACACCGGGGAGCTGTTTTTT
NA	TRBV27	NA	TRBJ2-3	CASSFPSPTRMLSTDTQYF	TGTGCCAGCAGTTTCCCGTCGCCTACTAGAATGTTAAGCACAGATACGCAGTATTTT
NA	TRBV6-1	NA	TRBJ2-7	CASSITAYEQYF	TGTGCCAGCTCCATAACGGCCTACGAGCAGTACTTC
few	TRBV9	TRBD2	TRBJ2-3	CASSVGGLAGYTDTQYF	TGTGCCAGCAGCGTAGGGGGACTAGCGGGATACACAGATACGCAGTATTTT
NA	TRBV29-1	TRBD1	TRBJ2-3	CSVDRPGTGGGGYF	TGCAGCGTTGACCGTCCCGGGACAGGGGGCGGAGGGTATTTT
few	TRBV7-9	NA	TRBJ1-2	CASSRSEVSNYGYTF	TGTGCCAGCAGCAGATCGGAGGTATCTAACTATGGCTACACCTTC
few	TRBV5-1	NA	TRBJ2-6	CASSLEGIYYSGANVLTF	TGCGCCAGCAGCTTGGAAGGCATATACTATTCTGGGGCCAACGTCCTGACTTTC
NA	TRBV7-3	NA	TRBJ2-7	CASSFGVNGEQYF	TGTGCCAGCAGCTTCGGGGTCAACGGCGAGCAGTACTTC
NA	TRBV5-4	NA	TRBJ2-6	CASSQPDSGANVLTF	TGTGCCAGCAGCCAACCCGACTCTGGGGCCAACGTCCTGACTTTC